This T cell receptor beta chain appears in the sequencing data of a study of blood T cell repertoires in COVID-19. Looking at the study overall: COVID-19 samples from acute and convalescent phases originated in the United States, Italy and Spain. Nucleic acid was either cDNA or gDNA, and it came from T cells, B-cell-depleted T cells, or PBMCs.

In the authors' methods: Reference gene primer amplification gave nucleated cell count estimates. The method was immunoSEQ multiplex PCR; TCRdb's version includes in-frame clones alone and lacks a portion of them. V and J calls and clone size follow that table, whereas D and trimming were derived from the DNA. The sample gives about 220,000 clones, about four fifths of which show up once; about 2.9% is in the top ten. V lost 3 bases to trimming and J lost 5 bases; unmatched junction nucleotides: 4. This CDR3 is built from 14 residues. The germline V gene has CDR1 SGHRS and CDR2 YFSETQ. The V and J genes are TRBV5-1 and TRBJ2-5, with 10 positions matching TRBD1. This receptor was identified in a woman aged 30 to 39 who had recovered from COVID-19. Source material: peripheral blood. CDR3: CASSWDRGSETQYF. As DNA, the CDR3 is TGCGCCAGCAGCTGGGACAGGGGATCGGAGACCCAGTACTTC.